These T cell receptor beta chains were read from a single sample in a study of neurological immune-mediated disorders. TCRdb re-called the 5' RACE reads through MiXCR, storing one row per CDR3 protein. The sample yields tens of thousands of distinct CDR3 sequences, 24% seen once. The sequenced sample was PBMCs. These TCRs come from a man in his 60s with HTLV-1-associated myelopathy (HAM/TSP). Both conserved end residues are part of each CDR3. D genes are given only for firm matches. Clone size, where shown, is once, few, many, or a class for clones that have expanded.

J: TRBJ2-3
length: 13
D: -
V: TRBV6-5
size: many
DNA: TGTGCCAGCACCGACTCTAGCACAGATACGCAGTATTTT
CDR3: CASTDSSTDTQYF

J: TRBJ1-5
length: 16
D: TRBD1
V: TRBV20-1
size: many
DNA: TGCAGTGCTAGGCGACAGGGAAGGGGTGGTAATCAGCCCCAGCATTTT
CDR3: CSARRQGRGGNQPQHF

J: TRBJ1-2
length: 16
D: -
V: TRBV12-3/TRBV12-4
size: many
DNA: TGTGCCAGCAGTTCAGTCACGCAGGATCCTATCTATGGCTACACCTTC
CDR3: CASSSVTQDPIYGYTF

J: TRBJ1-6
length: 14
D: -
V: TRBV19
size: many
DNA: TGTGCCAGTACCATAGGGGTCGATAATTCACCCCTCCACTTT
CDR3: CASTIGVDNSPLHF

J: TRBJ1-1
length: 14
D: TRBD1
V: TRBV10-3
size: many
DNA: TGTGCCACTAGGGGACAGGGGGCGGCCACTGAAGCTTTCTTT
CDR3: CATRGQGAATEAFF

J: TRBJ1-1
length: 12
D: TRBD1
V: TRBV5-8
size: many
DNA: TGTGCCAGCAGCTTGACAGGGGCTGAAGCTTTCTTT
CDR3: CASSLTGAEAFF

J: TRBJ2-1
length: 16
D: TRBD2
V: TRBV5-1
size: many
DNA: TGCGCCAGCAGCCTCTCCGGGACTAGCGGGACCAATGAGCAGTTCTTC
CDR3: CASSLSGTSGTNEQFF

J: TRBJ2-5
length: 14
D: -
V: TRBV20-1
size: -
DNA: TGCAGTGCTAGTCTGCAGGAAGGGGGAGAGACCCAGTACTTC
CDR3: CSASLQEGGETQYF

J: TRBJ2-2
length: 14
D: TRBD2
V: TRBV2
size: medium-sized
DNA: TGTGCCAGCGTGACTAGCGGGAGAGCCGGGGAGCTGTTTTTT
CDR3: CASVTSGRAGELFF

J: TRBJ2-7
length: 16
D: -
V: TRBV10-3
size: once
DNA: TGTGCCATCAGTTGGAAAGAGACAGAATTCTCCTACGAGCAGTACTTC
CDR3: CAISWKETEFSYEQYF

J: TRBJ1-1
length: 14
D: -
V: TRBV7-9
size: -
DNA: TGTGCCAGCAGCCCCCGGACTGGGAACACTGAAGCTTTCTTT
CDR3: CASSPRTGNTEAFF

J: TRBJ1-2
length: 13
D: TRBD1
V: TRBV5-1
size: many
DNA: TGCGCCAGCAGGCTGGGACAGACGGAAGGCTACACCTTC
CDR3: CASRLGQTEGYTF

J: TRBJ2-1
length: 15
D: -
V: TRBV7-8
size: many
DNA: TGTGCCAGCAGCAGGGACCTTAGCTCCTACAATGAGCAGTTCTTC
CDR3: CASSRDLSSYNEQFF

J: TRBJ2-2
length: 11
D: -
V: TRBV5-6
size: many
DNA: TGTGCCAGCACCGCCACCGGGGAGCTGTTTTTT
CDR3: CASTATGELFF

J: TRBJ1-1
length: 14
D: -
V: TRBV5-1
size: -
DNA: TGCGCCAGCAGTCAAGGCTCCCCTAACACTGCAGCTTTCTTT
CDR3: CASSQGSPNTAAFF

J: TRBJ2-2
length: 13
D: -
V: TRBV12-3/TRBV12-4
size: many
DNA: TGTGCCAGCAGGATCAGGGTCACCGGGGAGCTGTTTTTT
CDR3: CASRIRVTGELFF

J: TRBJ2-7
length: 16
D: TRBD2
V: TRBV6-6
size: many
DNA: TGTGCCAGCAGTTACTCTACCGGGACTAGCGGGTACGAGCAGTACTTC
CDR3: CASSYSTGTSGYEQYF

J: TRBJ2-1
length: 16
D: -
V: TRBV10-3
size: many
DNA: TGTGCCATCAGTCCCCTGTCGGGAGTAGGGCACAATGAGCAGTTCTTC
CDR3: CAISPLSGVGHNEQFF

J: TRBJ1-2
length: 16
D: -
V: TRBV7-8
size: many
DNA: TGTGCCAGCAGCTTAGTTTCTTCGGGCAGGGCTGGTGGCTACACCTTC
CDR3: CASSLVSSGRAGGYTF

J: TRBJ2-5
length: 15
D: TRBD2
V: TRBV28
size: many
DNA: TGTGCCAGCGTTTCGGCTGCGGGAGGGCGGGAGACCCAGTACTTC
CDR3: CASVSAAGGRETQYF

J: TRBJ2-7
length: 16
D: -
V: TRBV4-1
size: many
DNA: TGCGCCAGCAGCCAAGGGGTGGCGCCTAGCAAGTACGAGCAGTACTTC
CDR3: CASSQGVAPSKYEQYF

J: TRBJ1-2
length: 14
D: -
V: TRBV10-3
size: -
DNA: TGTGCCATCAGCCCAACAGGTTTCAGCTATGGCTACACCTTC
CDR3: CAISPTGFSYGYTF

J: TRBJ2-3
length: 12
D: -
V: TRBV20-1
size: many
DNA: TGCAGTGCTATTATACTGACAGATACGCAGTATTTT
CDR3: CSAIILTDTQYF

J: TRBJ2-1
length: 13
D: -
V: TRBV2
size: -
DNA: TGTGCCAGCGGGAGTCTGTCGTACAATGAGCAGTTCTTC
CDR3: CASGSLSYNEQFF

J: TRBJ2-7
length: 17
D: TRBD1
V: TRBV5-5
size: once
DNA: TGTGCCAGCAGCTTCGGGACAGGAGTAACTAAAAGCTACGAGCAGTACTTC
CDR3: CASSFGTGVTKSYEQYF

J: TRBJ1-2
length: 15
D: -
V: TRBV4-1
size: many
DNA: TGCGCCAGCAGCCAAGGGCGCGGGCGTCTCTATGGCTACACCTTC
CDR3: CASSQGRGRLYGYTF

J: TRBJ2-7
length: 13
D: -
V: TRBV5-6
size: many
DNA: TGTGCCAGCAGCTCCAGAGGGGGGTTCGAGCAGTACTTC
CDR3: CASSSRGGFEQYF

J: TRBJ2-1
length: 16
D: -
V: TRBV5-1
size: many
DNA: TGCGCCAGCAGCTTGGCCCCCGGGACGACTTACAATGAGCAGTTCTTC
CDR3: CASSLAPGTTYNEQFF

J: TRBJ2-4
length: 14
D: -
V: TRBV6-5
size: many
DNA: TGTGCCAGCAGTACCGCCGGAGGTAGGGGCCTTCAGTACTTC
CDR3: CASSTAGGRGLQYF

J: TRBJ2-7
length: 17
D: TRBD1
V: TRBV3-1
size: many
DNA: TGTGCCAGCAGCCACGCCGGGACAGGGGGTAAATCCTACGAGCAGTACTTC
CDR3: CASSHAGTGGKSYEQYF

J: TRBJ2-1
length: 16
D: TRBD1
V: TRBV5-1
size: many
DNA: TGCGCCAGCAGCCCCACGGACAGGGGAGGGTACAATGAGCAGTTCTTC
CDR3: CASSPTDRGGYNEQFF

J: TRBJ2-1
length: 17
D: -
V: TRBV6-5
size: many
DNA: TGTGCCAGCAGTTACTCGATTTGGGCCAGGGTAGGCAATGAGCAGTTCTTC
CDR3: CASSYSIWARVGNEQFF

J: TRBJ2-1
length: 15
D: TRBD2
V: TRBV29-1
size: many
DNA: TGCAGCGTTAATATAGCGGGAGGGCCAGGGAATGAGCAGTTCTTC
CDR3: CSVNIAGGPGNEQFF

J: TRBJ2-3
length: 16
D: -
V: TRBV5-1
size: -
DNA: TGCGCCAGCAGCTTGGAAGGACAGATGAACACAGATACGCAGTATTTT
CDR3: CASSLEGQMNTDTQYF

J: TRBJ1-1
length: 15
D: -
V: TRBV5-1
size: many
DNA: TGCGCCAGCAGCGCGAATAAAGGGCGTGTGGCTGAAGCTTTCTTT
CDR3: CASSANKGRVAEAFF

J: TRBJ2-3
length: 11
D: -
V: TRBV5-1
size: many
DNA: TGCGCCAGCAGCTCCGGCCATACGCAGTATTTT
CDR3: CASSSGHTQYF

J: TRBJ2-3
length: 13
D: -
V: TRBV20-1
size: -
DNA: TGCAGTGCTAGTTGGGAATACACAGATACGCAGTATTTT
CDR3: CSASWEYTDTQYF

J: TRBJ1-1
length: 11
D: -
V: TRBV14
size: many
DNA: TGTGCCAGCAGGGGTTACGGACGTGCTTTCTTT
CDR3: CASRGYGRAFF

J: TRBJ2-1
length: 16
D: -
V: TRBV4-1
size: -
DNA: TGCGCCAGCTGCAACCCCGGGACACCTCCCTACAATGAGCAGTTCTTC
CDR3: CASCNPGTPPYNEQFF

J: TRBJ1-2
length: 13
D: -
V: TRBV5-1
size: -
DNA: TGCGCCAGCAGCTTGGACAGAAACTATGACTACACCTTC
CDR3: CASSLDRNYDYTF

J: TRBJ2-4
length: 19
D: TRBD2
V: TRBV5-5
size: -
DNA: TGTGCCAGCAGCGTGATACTAGCGGGAGGGCCGGTATCCAAAAACATTCAGTACTTC
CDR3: CASSVILAGGPVSKNIQYF

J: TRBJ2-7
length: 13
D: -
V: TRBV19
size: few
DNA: TGTGCCAGTAGTTTCGGACAGTACTACGAGCAGTACTTC
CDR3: CASSFGQYYEQYF

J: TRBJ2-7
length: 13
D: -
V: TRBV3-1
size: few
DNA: TGTGCCAGCAGCCAAGATTCTTCGAGGGAGCAGTACTTC
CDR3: CASSQDSSREQYF

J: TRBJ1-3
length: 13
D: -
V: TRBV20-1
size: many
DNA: TGCGGGTCGACCCAGGGGTCAGGAAACACCATATATTTT
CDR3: CGSTQGSGNTIYF

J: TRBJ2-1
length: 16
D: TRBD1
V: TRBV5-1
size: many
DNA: TGCGCCAGCAGCCCTTCGGGGACAGGGGACGGCAATGAGCAGTTCTTC
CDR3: CASSPSGTGDGNEQFF

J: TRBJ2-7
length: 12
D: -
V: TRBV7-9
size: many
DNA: TGTGCCAGCAGCCTCGGAGACTACGAGCAGTACTTC
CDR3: CASSLGDYEQYF

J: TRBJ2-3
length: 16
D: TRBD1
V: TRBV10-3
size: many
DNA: TGTGCCATCAGTGAGACCGGGACAGGCAGCACAGATACGCAGTATTTT
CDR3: CAISETGTGSTDTQYF

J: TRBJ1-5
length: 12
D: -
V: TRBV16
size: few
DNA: TGTGCCAGCAGCCAAGACCCGTCGAGCCAGCATTTT
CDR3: CASSQDPSSQHF

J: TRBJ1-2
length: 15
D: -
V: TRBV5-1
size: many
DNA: TGCGCCAGCAGCTTGGAGCAGGAAACTAACTATGGCTACACCTTC
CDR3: CASSLEQETNYGYTF